This T cell receptor (beta chain) was identified in a study of blood T cell repertoires in COVID-19. Study summary: COVID-19 samples collected from the United States, Italy and Spain covered acute and convalescent phases.

This table comes from immunoSEQ multiplex PCR, and its TCRdb copy is limited to in-frame clones, with some not included. The repertoire holds approximately 300,000 clones, around 89% seen once, with around 0.84% in the top ten. This CDR3 has 13 residues. Germline lookup yields CDR1 MNHEY and CDR2 SVGAGI. The V segment lost 5 bases and the J segment 7 bases; nucleotides outside the gene matches: 4. The source of this sequence is a man aged 25 to 45 with acute or convalescent COVID-19. Input material: peripheral blood. V and J are TRBV6-5 and TRBJ2-2, with 7 bases that match TRBD1. The DNA of the CDR3 is TGTGCCAGCAGTCCCGGGACAGTCGGGGAGCTGTTTTTT. Translated, it gives CASSPGTVGELFF.